This TCR beta chain was identified during a study of blood T cell repertoires in COVID-19 (dated by TCRdb to 2020 to 2021). In terms of the full investigation: Samples covering the acute and convalescent phases of COVID-19 were provided by collaborators in the United States, Italy and Spain. The prospective study material was composed of cDNA or gDNA derived from T cells, B-cell-depleted T cells, or PBMCs. Subjects who had been exposed to COVID-19, were actively infected with it, or had recovered from it provided the deeply sampled blood TCRbeta repertoires that made up the dataset. HLA class I and class II types, where available, came from metadata supplied by the sample provider rather than from assay-based typing. The samples were drawn from the first 160 participants of the ongoing ImmuneRACE study and from 950 to 1,500 subjects provided by 6 global collaborators. A de-identified subject ID, COVID-19 status, age in years and sex were almost always included in the sample metadata. The repertoires were released in a freely available public database meant as a resource for research on the immune response to SARS-CoV-2.

The immunoSEQ Assay, a bias-controlled multiplex PCR, was used to amplify TCRbeta CDR3 regions from genomic DNA. The source study handled its data this way. The number of nucleated cells in each sample was estimated by amplification of reference gene primers within the assay. To quantify the absolute abundance of each unique TCRbeta CDR3 rearrangement, sequence reads were collapsed and filtered. For each sample, productive Simpson clonality was calculated as the square root of Simpson's diversity index over productive rearrangements. The table comes from immuneACCESS by way of TCRdb, which keeps in-frame sequences with V and J called. Part of the clones is missing from these tables; in studies checked, under half for an unresolved V gene and the rest for unknown reasons. The V and J calls and clone size are taken from that table; D and trimming were inferred from the DNA. The sample records over 100,000 clones, about 87% of which are singletons. The ten largest account for roughly 14% of the sample.

The collaborating institutions used their own protocols to collect whole blood in K2EDTA tubes. For TCRbeta analysis, collaborator samples were shipped as frozen whole blood, as isolated PBMCs, or as DNA extracted from either sample type. What the work shows at the level of the full study, not this receptor alone: Clinical and demographic metadata were provided uncurated, with the amount varying by source and participant.

Regarding this clone: What antigen it recognizes has not been identified. No quality values exist for individual bases; no much larger clone is one base distant.

V loses 3 bases of germline sequence and J loses 9 bases, and the interval between the two ends is 15 bases. The CDR3 sequence holds 14 residues, the cysteine and phenylalanine included. CDR3 DNA is the only sequence kept; it has 42 bases, read in frame from the first base. Reading the germline V gene (reference sequence) gives CDR1 LNHNV and CDR2 YYDKDF. Sequencing was carried out using peripheral blood. The chain employs TRBV15 and TRBJ2-1; TRBD1 is possibly the D segment (6 matching bases). The clonotype originates from a man aged 50 or older with acute or convalescent COVID-19. The bases are TGTGCCACCAGCAGGGGCCAGGCAGGGGCTGAGCAGTTCTTC. This gives the protein CATSRGQAGAEQFF.